This T cell receptor (beta chain) is from a study of blood T cell repertoires in COVID-19. Overall study context: T cells, B-cell-depleted T cells, or PBMCs provided the cDNA or gDNA that served as material.

This table comes from immunoSEQ multiplex PCR, and its TCRdb copy is limited to in-frame clones, with some not included. The repertoire consists of 140,000 or so clones, with just under 90% occurring once and the leading ten covering approximately 11%. V was cut by 1 base and J by 4 bases, with 11 bases left in between. The CDR3 length is 14 residues. Looked up from germline, CDR1 is SGHRS and CDR2 is YFSETQ. The sequence was obtained from a woman of 80 years or more with acute or convalescent COVID-19. V gene TRBV5-1 combines with J gene TRBJ1-2; a possible D gene is TRBD1 (5 bases). Source material: peripheral blood. The CDR3, as DNA: TGCGCCAGCAGCTTGAATGGTCAGGGCTATGGCTACACCTTC. Protein product: CASSLNGQGYGYTF.